This TCR beta chain comes out of a study of CD8 T cells in Susac syndrome. The germline V gene has CDR1 KGHDR and CDR2 SFDVKD. V lost 9 bases to trimming and J lost 6 bases; unmatched junction nucleotides: 11. CDR3 size: 15 residues. RNA amounts of roughly 0.5 to 1 ug underwent reverse transcription with random hexamers. TCRdb reprocessed the immunoSEQ multiplex PCR reads via MiXCR and lists one record per CDR3 protein. The sample lists approximately 210,000 distinct CDR3 sequences, about 95% occurring once. The sequence derives from a human donor with Susac syndrome. The chain joins TRBV24-1 to TRBJ2-2; 8 nucleotides align to TRBD2. Sequenced sample: CD4+ T cells from PBMCs. The chain's CDR3 is CATGVPGLGPGELFF. CDR3 bases: TGTGCCACCGGAGTCCCGGGACTAGGGCCCGGGGAGCTGTTTTTT.